These 16 T cell receptor beta chains were all obtained from the same sample, sequenced in a study of tumor-infiltrating lymphocytes in primary liver carcinoma. A primer matching the constant region was used to make TCR beta cDNA from 500 to 650 ng of total RNA. Three rounds of nested multiplex PCR with slightly modified ARM-PCR produced TCR beta libraries. The opening two PCR rounds, approximately 10 cycles each, paired TRBV1-TRBV30 forward primers with a C-beta reverse primer. TCRdb redid the calling of the multiplex PCR reads with MiXCR, one entry per CDR3 protein. The table has about 320,000 distinct CDR3 sequences, 50% to 60% seen once; the top ten hold about 18%. The authors took blood RNA from unsorted whole blood and also extracted germline DNA. Input material: peripheral blood. The origin of the receptors is a woman aged 30 to 39 with primary liver carcinoma and hepatitis B virus infection.

This CDR3 reads CASSPGNPIGTDTQYF. The CDR3 DNA reads as TGTGCCAGCAGTCCAGGCAACCCGATTGGGACAGATACGCAGTATTTT. The chain joins TRBV6-4 to TRBJ2-3; D remains ambiguous. Trimming took off 5 bases at V and 3 bases at J, with 18 bases between the two ends. This CDR3 has 16 amino acids. Germline V gene data show CDR1 as MRHNA and CDR2 as SNTAGT.

This chain uses TRBV6-6 with TRBJ2-7; weak D call: TRBD2 (5 bases). Trimming cost V 6 bases and J 1 base, with 16 bases left between them. Looked up from germline, CDR1 is MNHNY and CDR2 is SVGAGI (reference sequence). The length of the CDR3 is 15 residues. Here the CDR3 reads CASSPRGLTSYEQYF. CDR3 nucleotides: TGTGCCAGCAGCCCCCGCGGACTGACATCCTACGAGCAGTACTTC.

This clonotype was detected only a few times. This chain's CDR3 is CASTRINYEQYF. In DNA, the CDR3 is TGTGCCAGCACTAGGATTAACTACGAGCAGTACTTC. This chain links TRBV7-9 with TRBJ2-7; D is unclear. Trimming stripped 7 bases from V and 3 bases from J, with 10 bases between. This CDR3 has 12 amino acids. Germline CDR1 reads SEHNR; CDR2 reads FQNEAQ (reference sequence).

At least ten counts were recorded for this clonotype. The gene calls are TRBV6-6 and TRBJ1-5; D gene uncertain. In germline, CDR1 is MNHNY, CDR2 SVGAGI (reference sequence). Trimming left V 2 bases short and J 1 base short, with 9 bases between. This CDR3 has 15 residues. The chain's CDR3 is CASSYMGRSNQPQHF. CDR3 coding DNA: TGTGCCAGCAGTTACATGGGAAGGAGCAATCAGCCCCAGCATTTT.

In this sample, this clonotype turned up a few times. This chain connects TRBV5-1 to TRBJ2-7; TRBD2 matches 14 bases. V shed 4 bases and J 7 bases; nucleotides not matched to a gene: 7. The CDR3 is 15 amino acids. Per germline, CDR1 SGHRS and CDR2 YFSETQ. DNA for the CDR3: TGCGCCAGCAGCCTGGGACTAGCGGGAGTTCAAGAGCAGTACTTC. Translated, it gives CASSLGLAGVQEQYF.

This clonotype has just a few counts. A read error may explain this, as a much larger clone is one base away. The conserved final phenylalanine or tryptophan is absent from the CDR3, which likely points to a read error. The V call is TRBV6-5, the J call TRBJ2-7, with D possibly being TRBD2 (5 bases). From germline, CDR1 is MNHEY and CDR2 SVGAGI. V was trimmed by 2 bases and J by 4 bases, leaving 18 bases between them. This CDR3 is 16 amino acids long. The DNA of the CDR3 is TGTGCCAGCAGTTACGGACTGGACGGATCTAATTACGAGCAGTACCTC. This gives the protein CASSYGLDGSNYEQYL.

This clonotype was picked up a small number of times. This chain joins TRBV6-5 and TRBJ2-1; TRBD1 agrees at 11 bases. The J segment lost 3 bases and the V segment lost 0 bases, leaving 1 base of the junction unmatched. Germline loops: CDR1 MNHEY, CDR2 SVGAGI. The CDR3 covers 16 residues. The CDR3 nucleotides are TGTGCCAGCAGTTACTCTGGGACAGGGGGCTACAATGAGCAGTTCTTC. As protein: CASSYSGTGGYNEQFF.

With regard to this clonotype: One end of the junction does not line up with germline, which may come from a read error. The chain links TRBV4-1 to TRBJ1-2; D is possibly TRBD1 (6 bases). The germline gives CDR1 MGHRA, CDR2 YSYEKL. The length of the CDR3 is 15 residues. The CDR3 reads CASSQGGHHSYRYTF. The CDR3 coding sequence is TGCGCCAGCAGCCAAGGGGGGCACCATTCCTATCGCTACACCTTC.

Turning to this clonotype: A much larger clonotype is one base distant, so this may be a read error. The missing conserved phenylalanine or tryptophan at the end of this CDR3 makes a read error likely. The J gene is TRBJ2-1, the V gene TRBV12-3 or TRBV12-4, with TRBD2 matching over 9 bases. This CDR3 contains 16 residues. Trimming removed 4 bases from V and 1 base from J; junction bases left unmatched: 5. DNA for the CDR3: TGTGCCAGCAGTTCCCGGGGACTAGCTTCCTACAATGAGCAGTTCCTC. Its protein is CASSSRGLASYNEQFL.

The CDR3 DNA reads as TGTGCCAGCAGCTGGGGACCAGCGGGATGGAGCTCCTACGAGCAGTACTTC. It encodes CASSWGPAGWSSYEQYF. The rearrangement uses TRBV5-6 and TRBJ2-7; 7 bases fit TRBD2. The CDR3 runs to 17 residues. V lost 3 bases, J lost 0 bases, and 12 bases stayed unmatched. Germline CDR1 SGHDT, CDR2 YYEEEE.

This chain's CDR3 is CAWSKTGEEGQHF. CDR3 nucleotide sequence: TGTGCCTGGAGTAAGACAGGGGAAGAGGGTCAGCATTTT. The J gene is TRBJ1-5, the V gene TRBV30; 8 bases fit TRBD1. V gave up 2 bases and J gave up 13 bases; unmatched junction bases: 10. The CDR3 sequence is 13 residues long. Germline CDR1 is GTSNPN and CDR2 is SVGIG (reference sequence).

For this clonotype: This may come from a read error, since a much larger clone is one base off. The V call is TRBV4-1, the J call TRBJ2-7; D is ambiguous. V gave up 0 bases and J gave up 0 bases, with 12 bases separating them. The CDR3 length is 16 residues. Germline assignment: CDR1 MGHRA and CDR2 YSYEKL. The CDR3 DNA follows: TGCGCCAGCAGCCAAGATATTACGCTTTACTCCTACGAGCAGTACTTC. Its translation: CASSQDITLYSYEQYF.

This clonotype was seen a handful of times. V and J are TRBV7-9 and TRBJ1-1; D is unclear. Germline lookup yields CDR1 SEHNR and CDR2 FQNEAQ (reference sequence). The V end was cut by 4 bases, the J end by 6 bases, with 15 bases between. The CDR3 runs to 14 residues. The CDR3 DNA follows: TGTGCCAGCAGCTCAGAGTACCGCGCCCCTGAAGCTTTCTTT. Translated: CASSSEYRAPEAFF.

Comment on this clonotype: Just one base apart from a much larger clone, this may be a read error. This chain joins TRBV29-1 and TRBJ2-1; weak D call: TRBD1 (6 bases). This CDR3 contains 15 residues. Germline V CDR1 and CDR2: SQVTM, ANQGSEA. DNA of the CDR3: TGCAGCTCTGGTAAGGGGGAGAGCTCCTACTATGAGCAGTTCTTC. This codes for CSSGKGESSYYEQFF.

This clonotype was observed a handful of times. CDR3 sequence (DNA): TGTGCCTGGAATCTCGGGTCAGCTGGGGCCAACGTCCTGACTTTC. This translates into CAWNLGSAGANVLTF. The chain carries TRBV30 and TRBJ2-6; D unclear. Germline CDR1 and CDR2: GTSNPN and SVGIG (reference sequence). Trimming removed 4 bases from V and 2 bases from J, with 12 bases in between. There are 15 residues in the CDR3.

Worth noting for this clonotype: Because it lacks the conserved phenylalanine or tryptophan at the end, this CDR3 is likely a read error. The chain couples TRBV11-2 to TRBJ1-1; D ambiguous. The CDR3 is 13 amino acids. Germline CDR1 and CDR2: SGHAT and FQNNGV. The CDR3 here is CASSLVGDTEAFI. The CDR3 DNA follows: TGCGCCAGCAGCTTAGTTGGGGACACTGAAGCTTTCATT.